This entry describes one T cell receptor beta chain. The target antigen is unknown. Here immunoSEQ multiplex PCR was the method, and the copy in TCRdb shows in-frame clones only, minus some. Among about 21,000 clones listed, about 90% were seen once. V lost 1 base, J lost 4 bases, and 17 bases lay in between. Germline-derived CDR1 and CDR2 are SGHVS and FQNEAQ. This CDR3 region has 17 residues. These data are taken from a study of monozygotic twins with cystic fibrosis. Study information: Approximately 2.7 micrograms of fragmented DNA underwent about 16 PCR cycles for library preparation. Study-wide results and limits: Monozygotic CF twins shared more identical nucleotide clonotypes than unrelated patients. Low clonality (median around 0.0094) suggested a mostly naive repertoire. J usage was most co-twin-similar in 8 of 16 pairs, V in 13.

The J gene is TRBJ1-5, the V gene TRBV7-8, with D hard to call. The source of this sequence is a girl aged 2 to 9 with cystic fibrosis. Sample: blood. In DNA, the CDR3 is TGTGCCAGCAGCTTAGTAAGGGAGGTCGGGAGAAATCAGCCCCAGCATTTT. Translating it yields CASSLVREVGRNQPQHF.